This T cell receptor (beta chain) was identified in a study of cytomegalovirus exposure and HLA in healthy donors. Study-wide background: As released early, the data held approximately 80 million unique TCRs from HLA-typed donors. Of several hundred genotyped donors, more than 70% clustered with self-reported Caucasian donors. Study-level findings and limits: Per a prior analysis, the majority of TCR beta V segments were productive roughly 90% or roughly 30% of the time. The authors assumed roughly uniform sequencing depth across donors for presence/absence analyses.

Germline V gene lookup returns CDR1 SEHNR and CDR2 FQNEAQ (reference sequence). V was cut by 6 bases and J by 0 bases, with 8 bases left in between. The CDR3 has 13 residues. The PCR used 60 Vbeta and 13 Jbeta primers. Libraries were prepared by immunoSEQ multiplex PCR; TCRdb keeps only in-frame clonotypes and omits some of them. This sample carries under 130,000 clones, around 60% of them seen once, and the ten largest clones take roughly 3.4%. Concerning this clone itself: What it recognizes is unknown.

The sample was PBMCs. The V call is TRBV7-9, the J call TRBJ1-1; D is ambiguous. The TCR comes from a woman aged 50 to 65 in good health and CMV-seronegative. Written as DNA, the CDR3 is TGTGCCAGCAGTCGTGAGATGAACACTGAAGCTTTCTTT. It yields the protein CASSREMNTEAFF.